This T cell receptor beta chain emerged from a study of regulatory T cells in long-lasting Graves disease (dated by TCRdb to 2020 to 2022). Background for the entire study: In the newly diagnosed Graves' disease group, patients had been taking antithyroid drugs for less than 3 months. Peripheral blood TCR sequencing and RNA sequencing compared persistent Graves' disease patients with newly diagnosed Graves' disease patients. The study was registered as a clinical trial and conducted in China. A total of around 35 samples underwent TCR sequencing: about 13 from persistent and about 20 from newly diagnosed Graves' disease patients. Study-wide findings and limitations: Patients with persistent disease shared more public clonotypes (around 2,700) than newly diagnosed patients did (about 970). Sequencing and analysis were restricted to the TCR beta chain. The authors noted that the small sample size was a limitation that may lower accuracy. Only peripheral blood was studied, because thyroid tissue, the primary lesion, was inaccessible. Compared with newly diagnosed patients, persistent Graves' disease patients had lower TCR Shannon entropy and fewer highly expanded clones, which suggests clonal expansion. TRBV28, TRBJ1-2 and TRBJ2-5 were preferentially used in persistent disease, while TRBV20-1 and TRBJ2-1 were favored in newly diagnosed disease.

Receptors were amplified or captured by multiplex PCR. Sequencing was carried out with an Illumina HiSeq 4000. TCR beta libraries were built with iRepertoire HTBI primers and Arm-PCR amplification of CDR3 regions. Before sequencing, the PCR products underwent gel purification. The paper's processing steps were these. Gene usage analysis of CDR3 amino acid clonotypes used the 60 to 80 TRBV and approximately 13 TRBJ segments found across samples. Filtered high-quality paired reads were merged into contigs using COPE and FqMerger. BLAST was used to align contigs to IMGT TRBV, TRBD and TRBJ reference genes, and CDR3 was defined according to IMGT. Clonotypes above 0.1% frequency were classified as highly expanded clones. Shannon entropy served as the measure of repertoire diversity, while the Gini coefficient captured V-J evenness. Public clonotypes were defined as clonotypes shared by more than one individual. Starting from the raw public reads, TCRdb applied fastp trimming at Q25, assembled clones with MiXCR and retained in-frame beta chains. Each record represents a unique CDR3 protein, reported with the most common genes and DNA among its rows. The V and J calls were determined by TCRdb, not by the authors. Present in this sample are 380,000 or so distinct CDR3 sequences, 15% to 20% of which were seen just once. Over 20% of the sample rests with the top ten.

This specimen's time point label, per the study, means: newly diagnosed GD, antithyroid drugs for less than 3 months. For both TCR sequencing and RNA sequencing, RNA was extracted from PBMCs using TRIzol. The diagnosis of Graves' disease was made according to American Thyroid Association guidelines. The patients came from an endocrinology department in Xi'an, China. From each patient, 8 to 10 milliliters of peripheral blood was collected into an EDTA anticoagulant tube. Ficoll Paque Plus density gradient separation was used to isolate PBMCs, and no further T cell sorting was performed. RNA quality was checked with an Agilent 2100 Bioanalyzer and agarose gel, and concentration with a NanoDrop 2000. Taken from the germline V gene, the CDR1 and CDR2 loops are LGHNA and YNFKEQ. At the junction V is shortened by 1 base and J by 9 bases; bases outside the gene matches: 2. The CDR3 starts with the cysteine, ends with the phenylalanine, and has 15 residues. CDR3 DNA is the only sequence kept; it has 45 bases, read in frame from the first base.

Comments on this clonotype: Its antigen is still unknown. The record has no base qualities; no much larger clone is one base away.

In addition, the sample was reused for a study of T cells in Graves' hyperthyroidism and ophthalmopathy. Looking at the second paper: A patient counted as having stable Graves' hyperthyroidism if no progression to ophthalmopathy occurred over 18 months of follow-up. Hyperthyroidism patients were newly diagnosed, had a disease duration of under 2 months, and were aged 18 to 65 years. The study excluded patients with uncontrolled infections, other autoimmune diseases, pregnancy or lactation. Diagnoses were based on clinical symptoms, serum thyroxine and TRAb, thyroid ultrasound and orbital computed tomography. For the first round of RT-PCR on the TCR CDR3, the HTBI primer set was used together with the Qiagen OneStep RT-PCR kit. Most expanded thyroid clonotypes (frequency above 0.001) were also found in blood, which suggests that blood repertoires may mirror thyroid immune responses. A model built on a 13 V-J signature distinguished ophthalmopathy from stable hyperthyroidism, reaching over 85% sensitivity and 81% to 83% specificity in cross-validation and 80%/75% in testing. During validation, the model predicted progression to ophthalmopathy a median of approximately 7 months ahead of onset, with around 71% sensitivity and less than 85% specificity. To identify distinguishing TCR V-J signatures, a discovery cohort of 95 to 100 patients was used, comprising some 43 with Graves' ophthalmopathy and some 57 with stable Graves' hyperthyroidism. An independent validation cohort of about 20 hyperthyroidism patients and 15 or so patients who later progressed to ophthalmopathy tested prospective prediction of ophthalmopathy. The roughly 100 discovery patients were divided at random into training and test sets in a 7:3 ratio. Thyroid tissue and blood T-cell repertoires from six Graves' hyperthyroidism patients were also compared in the study. After blood sampling, hyperthyroidism patients were treated with methimazole at a starting dose of 30 mg daily, and ophthalmopathy patients were treated with high-dose intravenous methylprednisolone. A second multiplex PCR round built the libraries, followed by size selection and purification. Sequencing of the libraries was done on an Illumina HiSeq2000 using paired-end 100 bp reads. Raw data were processed with SOAPnuke, discarding reads with adapters, uncalled bases, mean Phred below 15, or no exact constant-primer or identifier match. High-quality paired reads were merged with COPE v1.2.5, and unique nucleotide sequences were defined as clonotypes. Clonotypes were aligned to IMGT TRBV, TRBD and TRBJ reference segments using MiTCR v1.1. The analysis was restricted to V-J combinations with a frequency above 0.0001, which together covered about 99% of the repertoires. A TCS score was defined as the ratio of F50 (clonal expansion) to E x V (chaos), with BLOSUM62-based TCRdist applied between CDR3 peptides within each V-J. Welch's t-statistics and random forest reduced roughly 540 V-J features to about 13, which were used in a naive Bayes classifier (R e1071). Sample size was not statistically predetermined, and investigators were not blinded to group allocation. The paper reports TCR Vbeta CDR3 sequencing of some 140 peripheral blood samples: 40 or so ophthalmopathy, under 80 hyperthyroidism and approximately 17 progressor patients.

The receptor was derived from a woman younger than 30 with Graves disease. Donor details come from another sample of the same person, matched by shared clones. Here the chain combines TRBV4-2 and TRBJ2-1; the junction holds 14 bases that match TRBD2. The sample was peripheral blood mononuclear cells (PBMCs), taken at new diagnosis, from a patient treated with antithyroid drugs. CDR3 loop: CASSQGGLAGVEQFF. The DNA sequence is given as TGTGCCAGCAGCCAAGGGGGACTAGCGGGAGTTGAGCAGTTCTTC.